This paragraph reports one T cell receptor (beta chain). Its antigen is currently not known. No per-base quality is available; no much larger clone lies one base away. TCRbeta CDR3 regions were amplified from genomic DNA using the immunoSEQ Assay, a bias-controlled multiplex PCR. For the original study's pipeline: Within the assay, amplification of reference gene primers was used to estimate how many nucleated cells each sample contained. To quantify the absolute abundance of each unique TCRbeta CDR3 rearrangement, sequence reads were collapsed and filtered. For each sample, productive Simpson clonality was calculated as the square root of Simpson's diversity index across productive rearrangements. TCRdb carries this immuneACCESS record with in-frame sequences only. Its versions omit some clonotypes, under half of them owing to an unresolved V gene in the studies checked, with the rest unexplained. That table furnishes V, J and clone size, whereas the DNA furnished D and trimming. The sample data list fewer than 350,000 clones, and around 88% of these were observed just once. Roughly 6.2% of the sample lies in the top ten.

CDR1 SGHTA and CDR2 FQGNSA were looked up in the germline V gene. The CDR3 runs 14 residues from the cysteine to the phenylalanine. Just the 42-base CDR3 DNA is kept, in frame starting at base 1. V and J lose 2 bases and 0 bases, and a span of 5 bases separates them. In the prospective study, participants were about 18 to 95 years old, resided in approximately 25 geographic areas of the United States, and were enrolled through a virtual design. To assign participants to cohorts, the prospective study relied on clinical history that participants themselves reported in a screening survey and a study questionnaire. ImmuneRACE Cohort 3 recovered participants were defined by two consecutive negative NP/OP PCR tests, healthcare professional clearance, or symptom resolution. Mobile phlebotomists in the prospective study collected whole blood, serum and a nasopharyngeal or oropharyngeal swab from every participant. Participants in the prospective study had the option to provide additional blood draws and questionnaires over a roughly 2-month period. Before DNA extraction, blood samples from the prospective study were shipped at room temperature or frozen.

The record originates from a study of blood T cell repertoires in COVID-19 (dated by TCRdb to 2018 to 2020). Regarding the study in general: Samples covering the acute and convalescent phases of COVID-19 were provided by collaborators in the United States, Italy and Spain. The repertoires were made available in a free public database intended to serve as a resource for research on the immune response to SARS-CoV-2. Samples came from the ongoing ImmuneRACE study (first 160 participants) plus 1,254 subjects from 6 global collaborators. HLA class I and class II types, where available, came from metadata supplied by the sample provider rather than from assay-based typing. The prospective study material was composed of cDNA or gDNA derived from T cells, B-cell-depleted T cells, or PBMCs. Subjects who had been exposed to COVID-19, were actively infected with it, or had recovered from it provided the deeply sampled blood TCRbeta repertoires that made up the dataset. Sample metadata almost always included a de-identified subject ID, COVID-19 status, age in years and sex. Results the study describes overall, beyond this receptor: The quantity of clinical and demographic metadata differed by source and by participant and was supplied without curation.

The chain links TRBV7-2 with TRBJ1-3, with the D gene not clear enough to name. This receptor was taken from a woman aged 40 to 50 who had recovered from COVID-19. The sample consisted of PBMCs or T cells enriched from blood (not recorded which). At the DNA level, the sequence is TGTGCCAGCAGCTTATCCGGCTCTGGAAACACCATATATTTT. Its protein is CASSLSGSGNTIYF.